Detailed here is one TCR beta chain. What it recognizes is unknown. The sample belongs to a study of tumor-infiltrating lymphocytes in primary liver carcinoma. In the study overall: The study reported T1-T3 N0M0 tumors spanning 4.2 to 10 cm.

Study-wide results and limits: Merely some 8-24% of top clones spanned all five tumor regions. Tumors carried a top-250-clone fraction significantly exceeding that of blood (p = 0.039).

Germline V gene sequence: CDR1 SEHNR, CDR2 FQNEAQ (reference sequence). The CDR3 is 12 amino acids. The V and J ends lost 6 bases and 7 bases respectively, with 9 bases between them. From unsorted bulk tissue weighing roughly 17-34 mg, DNA and RNA were co-extracted. Samples were taken from five separate regions (per tumor). The template, roughly 0.45 ug total RNA, yielded TCR beta cDNA made with a constant-region primer. Libraries covering TCR beta were generated through three nested multiplex PCR rounds (using a slightly modified ARM-PCR). Use of TRBV1-TRBV30 forward primers with a C-beta reverse primer characterized the first two PCR rounds, which lasted ten to eleven cycles each. MiXCR, run by TCRdb on the multiplex PCR reads, gives a single entry per CDR3 protein. Of 75,000 or so distinct CDR3 sequences listed, about 70% are singletons.

Material: liver tumor tissue from sampling region 4. Subset reported: tumor region T4, right-lateral pole. The V gene is TRBV7-9, the J gene TRBJ1-4; a weak D match, TRBD1 (5 bases). The TCR comes from a man in his forties or fifties with primary liver carcinoma and hepatitis B virus infection. The CDR3 sequence: CASRGRGEKLFF. Here the CDR3 DNA reads TGTGCCAGCAGGGGAAGGGGTGAAAAACTGTTTTTT. The full variable domain, completed using reference TRBV7-9 and TRBJ1-4, is DTGVSQNPRHKITKRGQNVTFRCDPISEHNRLYWYRQTLGQGPEFLTYFQNEAQLEKSRLLSDRFSAERPKGSFSTLEIQRTEQGDSAMYLCASRGRGEKLFFGSGTQLSVL.